The clone carrying this TCR beta chain has ten or more counts. Its target is unknown. Germline lookup yields CDR1 MDHEN and CDR2 SYDVKM. The ends were cut back, 9 bases at V and 2 bases at J, with 13 bases in the middle. The CDR3 runs to 14 residues. This entry comes from a study of metastatic and nonmetastatic thyroid tumors. TCRdb reprocessed the PCR reads via MiXCR. Of approximately 34,000 clones in the sample, about a sixth are singletons; the top ten hold over 9.5%. Ahead of thyroid surgery, no patient had received treatment of any kind. General study findings and limits: The study reportedly found significantly higher TCR beta diversity in malignant thyroid tumors than benign nodules, in blood and tumor.

The sequence came from a female donor with papillary thyroid cancer or a benign thyroid nodule (not recorded which). Some clones in this sample may be carry-over from other donors' samples. The genes are TRBV28 and TRBJ1-4; a possible D gene is TRBD1 (5 bases). The sequenced sample was blood. The chain's CDR3 is CASLLGGTNEKLFF. The CDR3 nucleotides are TGTGCCAGTCTCCTGGGGGGGACTAATGAAAAACTGTTTTTT.